The T cell receptor (beta chain) under discussion was sequenced for a study of T-cell reconstitution after alpha-beta-depleted transplantation in children. Unique molecular identifiers were used in preparing the TCRbeta library. TCRdb fed the PCR reads into MiXCR, producing one record per CDR3 protein. The sample holds 500,000 to 750,000 distinct CDR3 sequences, roughly a quarter seen once. Points from the study as a whole: Alpha-beta T cells present about two months after transplant were reported to originate from several hundred expanded graft clones. At one year after transplant, newly produced T cells mostly accounted for T-cell counts and diversity. Where some patients showed high TCRbeta diversity at day 60, it came from recipient T cells and thymic progenitors that had survived.

Trimming at V came to 7 bases and at J to 6 bases, leaving 9 bases not matched to a gene. This CDR3 has 14 amino acids. On this clonotype itself: Its specificity is not known.

The chain carries TRBV12-3 or TRBV12-4 and TRBJ2-4; 7 positions agree with TRBD1. The receptor was derived from a boy in the first two years of life with Wiskott-Aldrich syndrome, due to receive a stem cell transplant. The sequencing here drew on PBMCs, taken before TCRalphabeta/CD19-depleted stem cell transplant. CDR3 sequence (DNA): TGTGCCAGCACCCCGACAGGGTTCGGAAACATTCAGTACTTC. Translating it yields CASTPTGFGNIQYF.